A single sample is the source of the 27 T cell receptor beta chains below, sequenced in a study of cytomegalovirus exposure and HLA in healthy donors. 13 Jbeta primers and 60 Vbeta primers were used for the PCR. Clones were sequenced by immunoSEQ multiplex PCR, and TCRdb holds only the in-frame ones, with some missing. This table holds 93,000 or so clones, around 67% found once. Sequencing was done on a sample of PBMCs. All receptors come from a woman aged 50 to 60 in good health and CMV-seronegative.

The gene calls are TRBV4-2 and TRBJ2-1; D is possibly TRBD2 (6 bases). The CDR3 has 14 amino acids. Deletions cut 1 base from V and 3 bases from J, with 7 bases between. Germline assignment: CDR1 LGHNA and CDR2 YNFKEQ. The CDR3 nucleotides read TGTGCCAGCAGCCAAGGACTAGACTACAATGAGCAGTTCTTC. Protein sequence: CASSQGLDYNEQFF.

The CDR3 nucleotides read TGCAGCTTCCCTCGCAACGGGACAATTGATGGCTACACCTTC. This translates into CSFPRNGTIDGYTF. This chain joins TRBV29-1 and TRBJ1-2; D perhaps matches TRBD1 (6 bases). CDR1 and CDR2 from the germline V gene are SQVTM and ANQGSEA. CDR3 size: 14 residues. Trimming stripped 8 bases from V and 6 bases from J, with 22 bases between.

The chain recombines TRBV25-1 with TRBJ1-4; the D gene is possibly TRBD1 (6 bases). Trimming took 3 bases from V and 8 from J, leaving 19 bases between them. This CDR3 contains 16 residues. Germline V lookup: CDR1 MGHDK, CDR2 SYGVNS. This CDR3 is CASSDLAQGVTEKLFF. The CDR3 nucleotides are TGTGCCAGCAGTGACCTCGCACAGGGTGTCACAGAAAAACTGTTTTTT.

CDR3 sequence: CASSRDRKYEQYF. In DNA form, the CDR3 reads TGTGCCAGTAGCCGGGACAGGAAGTACGAGCAGTACTTC. The chain uses TRBV19 and TRBJ2-5; TRBD1 aligns across 8 bases. The end of the DNA fits TRBJ2-7 better, so the J call may be wrong. This CDR3 spans 13 amino acids. The germline gives CDR1 LNHDA, CDR2 SQIVND (reference sequence).

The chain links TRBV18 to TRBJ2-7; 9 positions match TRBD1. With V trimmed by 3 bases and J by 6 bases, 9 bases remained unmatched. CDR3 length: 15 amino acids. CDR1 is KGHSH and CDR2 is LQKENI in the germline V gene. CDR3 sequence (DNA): TGTGCCAGCTCACCGCAAGGACAGGGGTGGGTCGAGCAGTACTTC. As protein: CASSPQGQGWVEQYF.

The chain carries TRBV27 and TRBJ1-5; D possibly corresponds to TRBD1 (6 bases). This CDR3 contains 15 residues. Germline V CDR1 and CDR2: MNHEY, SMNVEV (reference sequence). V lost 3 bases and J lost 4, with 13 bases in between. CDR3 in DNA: TGTGCCAGCAGTTTCGGACAGAATCCAAATCAGCCCCAGCATTTT. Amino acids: CASSFGQNPNQPQHF.

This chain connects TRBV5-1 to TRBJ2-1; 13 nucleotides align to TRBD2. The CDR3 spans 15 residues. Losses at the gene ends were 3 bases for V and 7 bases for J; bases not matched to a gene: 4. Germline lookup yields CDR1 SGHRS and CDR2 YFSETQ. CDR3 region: CASSSRTSGGNEQFF. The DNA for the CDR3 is TGCGCCAGCAGCTCGAGGACTAGCGGGGGAAATGAGCAGTTCTTC.

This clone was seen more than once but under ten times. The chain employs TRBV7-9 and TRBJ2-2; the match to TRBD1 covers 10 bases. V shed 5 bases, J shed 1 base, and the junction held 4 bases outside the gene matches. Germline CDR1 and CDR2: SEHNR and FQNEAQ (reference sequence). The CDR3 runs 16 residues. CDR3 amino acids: CASSVGQGGNTGELFF. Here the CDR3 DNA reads TGTGCCAGCAGCGTAGGACAGGGGGGGAACACCGGGGAGCTGTTTTTT.

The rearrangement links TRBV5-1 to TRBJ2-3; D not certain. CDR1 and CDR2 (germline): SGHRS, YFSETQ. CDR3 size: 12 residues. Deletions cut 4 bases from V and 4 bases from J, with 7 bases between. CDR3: CASSAEADTQYF. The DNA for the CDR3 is TGCGCCAGCAGCGCGGAAGCAGATACGCAGTATTTT.

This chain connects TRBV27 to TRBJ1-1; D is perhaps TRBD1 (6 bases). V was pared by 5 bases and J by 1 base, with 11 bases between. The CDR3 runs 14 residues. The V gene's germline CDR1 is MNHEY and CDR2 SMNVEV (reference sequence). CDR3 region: CASSPGQGNTEAFF. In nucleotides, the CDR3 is TGTGCCAGCAGTCCGGGACAAGGGAACACTGAAGCTTTCTTT.

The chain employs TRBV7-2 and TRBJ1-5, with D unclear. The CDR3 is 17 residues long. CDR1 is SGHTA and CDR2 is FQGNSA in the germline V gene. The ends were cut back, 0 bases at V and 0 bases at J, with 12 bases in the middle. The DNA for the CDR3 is TGTGCCAGCAGCTTAGCCGCAGGCGATTATAGCAATCAGCCCCAGCATTTT. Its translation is CASSLAAGDYSNQPQHF.

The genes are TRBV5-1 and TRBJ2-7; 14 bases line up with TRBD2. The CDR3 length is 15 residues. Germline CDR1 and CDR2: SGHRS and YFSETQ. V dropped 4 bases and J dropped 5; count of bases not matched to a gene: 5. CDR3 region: CASSPGLAGAHEQYF. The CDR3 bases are TGCGCCAGCAGCCCGGGACTAGCGGGAGCTCACGAGCAGTACTTC.

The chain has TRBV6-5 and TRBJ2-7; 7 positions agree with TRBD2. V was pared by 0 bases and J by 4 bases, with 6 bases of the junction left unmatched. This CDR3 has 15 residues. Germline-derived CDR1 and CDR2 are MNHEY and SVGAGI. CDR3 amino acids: CASSYSAGEGYEQYF. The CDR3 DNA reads TGTGCCAGCAGTTACTCGGCCGGGGAGGGTTACGAGCAGTACTTC.

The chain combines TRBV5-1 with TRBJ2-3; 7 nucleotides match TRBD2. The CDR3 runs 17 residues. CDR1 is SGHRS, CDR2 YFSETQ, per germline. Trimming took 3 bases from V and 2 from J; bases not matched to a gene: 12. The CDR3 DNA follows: TGCGCCAGCAGCTCCCAAATGCCGGGACTAAACACAGATACGCAGTATTTT. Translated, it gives CASSSQMPGLNTDTQYF. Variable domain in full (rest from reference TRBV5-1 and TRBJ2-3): KAGVTQTPRYLIKTRGQQVTLSCSPISGHRSVSWYQQTPGQGLQFLFEYFSETQRNKGNFPGRFSGRQFSNSRSEMNVSTLELGDSALYLCASSSQMPGLNTDTQYFGPGTRLTVL.

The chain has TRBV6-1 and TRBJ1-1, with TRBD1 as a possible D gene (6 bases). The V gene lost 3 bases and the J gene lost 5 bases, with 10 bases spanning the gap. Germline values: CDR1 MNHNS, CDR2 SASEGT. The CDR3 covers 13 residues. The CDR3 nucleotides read TGTGCCAGCAGTGAGTGGGGGCGGACTGAAGCTTTCTTT. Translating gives CASSEWGRTEAFF.

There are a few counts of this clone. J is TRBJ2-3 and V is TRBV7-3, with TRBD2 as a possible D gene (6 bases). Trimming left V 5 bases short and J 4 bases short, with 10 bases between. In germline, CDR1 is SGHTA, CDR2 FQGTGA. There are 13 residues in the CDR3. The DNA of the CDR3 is TGTGCCAGCAGCGTAGGGAGGTCAGATACGCAGTATTTT. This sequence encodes CASSVGRSDTQYF.

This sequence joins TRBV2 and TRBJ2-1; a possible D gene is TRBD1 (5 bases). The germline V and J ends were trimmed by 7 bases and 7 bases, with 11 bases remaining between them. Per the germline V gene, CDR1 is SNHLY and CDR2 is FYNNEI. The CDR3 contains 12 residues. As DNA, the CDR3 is TGTGCCAGCAATCAGGGTCAGAATGAGCAGTTCTTC. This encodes CASNQGQNEQFF.

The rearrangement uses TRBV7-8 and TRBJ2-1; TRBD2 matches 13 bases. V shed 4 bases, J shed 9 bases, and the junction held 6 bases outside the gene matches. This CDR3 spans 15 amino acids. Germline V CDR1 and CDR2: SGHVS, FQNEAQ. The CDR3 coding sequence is TGTGCCAGCAGCTCAAGACTAGCGGGAGGACGTGAGCAGTTCTTC. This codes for CASSSRLAGGREQFF. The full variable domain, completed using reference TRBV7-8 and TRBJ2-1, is GAGVSQSPRYKVAKRGQDVALRCDPISGHVSLFWYQQALGQGPEFLTYFQNEAQLDKSGLPSDRFFAERPEGSVSTLKIQRTQQEDSAVYLCASSSRLAGGREQFFGPGTRLTVL.

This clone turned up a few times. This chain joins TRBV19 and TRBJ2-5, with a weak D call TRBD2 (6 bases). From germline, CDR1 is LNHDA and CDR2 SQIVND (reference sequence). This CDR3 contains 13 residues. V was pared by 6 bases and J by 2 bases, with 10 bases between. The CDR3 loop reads CASRARGQETQYF. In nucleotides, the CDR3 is TGTGCCAGTAGAGCCCGGGGGCAAGAGACCCAGTACTTC.

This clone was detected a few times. The CDR3 DNA is TGTGCCATCAGTGAGTCGACTAGCGGGAGCTACGAGCAGTACTTC. Amino acid sequence: CAISESTSGSYEQYF. This chain joins TRBV10-3 and TRBJ2-7; TRBD2 aligns across 12 bases. V was pared by 0 bases and J by 3 bases, with 0 bases of the junction left unmatched. The V gene's germline CDR1 is ENHRY and CDR2 SYGVKD. This CDR3 region has 15 residues.

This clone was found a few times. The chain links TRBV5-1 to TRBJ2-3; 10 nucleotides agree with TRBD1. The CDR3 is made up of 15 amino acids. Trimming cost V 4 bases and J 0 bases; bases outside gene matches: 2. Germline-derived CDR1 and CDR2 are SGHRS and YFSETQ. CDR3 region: CASSRDRGSTDTQYF. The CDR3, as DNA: TGCGCCAGCAGCCGGGACAGGGGTAGCACAGATACGCAGTATTTT.

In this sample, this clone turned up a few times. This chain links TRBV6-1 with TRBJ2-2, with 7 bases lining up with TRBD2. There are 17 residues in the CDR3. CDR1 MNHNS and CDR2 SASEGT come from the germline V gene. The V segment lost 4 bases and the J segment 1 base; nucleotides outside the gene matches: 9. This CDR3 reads CASSAQGAGRNTGELFF. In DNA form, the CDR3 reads TGTGCCAGCAGTGCCCAGGGAGCGGGGAGGAACACCGGGGAGCTGTTTTTT.

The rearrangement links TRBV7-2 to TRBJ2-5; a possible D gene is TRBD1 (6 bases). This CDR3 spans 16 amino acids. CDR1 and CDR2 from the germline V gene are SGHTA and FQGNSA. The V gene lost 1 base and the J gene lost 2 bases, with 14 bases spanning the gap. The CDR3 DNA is TGTGCCAGCAGCTTAGATTTTGGGGGCGGGCAAGAGACCCAGTACTTC. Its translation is CASSLDFGGGQETQYF.

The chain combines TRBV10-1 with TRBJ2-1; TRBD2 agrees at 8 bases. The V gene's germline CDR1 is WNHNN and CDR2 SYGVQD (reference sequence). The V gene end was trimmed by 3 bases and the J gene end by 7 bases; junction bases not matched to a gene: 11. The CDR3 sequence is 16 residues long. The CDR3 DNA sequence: TGCGCCAGCAGTGAAAGGGTAACGGGGGGGTTTAATGAGCAGTTCTTC. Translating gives CASSERVTGGFNEQFF.

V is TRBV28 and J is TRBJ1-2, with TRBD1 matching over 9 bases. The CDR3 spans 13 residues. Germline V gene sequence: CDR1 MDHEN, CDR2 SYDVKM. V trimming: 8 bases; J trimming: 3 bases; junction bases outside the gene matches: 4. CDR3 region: CASGTGMDYGYTF. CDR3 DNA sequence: TGTGCCAGCGGGACAGGGATGGACTATGGCTACACCTTC.

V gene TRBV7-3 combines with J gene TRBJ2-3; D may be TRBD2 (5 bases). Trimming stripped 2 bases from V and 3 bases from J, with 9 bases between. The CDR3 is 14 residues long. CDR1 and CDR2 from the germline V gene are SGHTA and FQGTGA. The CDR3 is CASSLSSGTDTQYF. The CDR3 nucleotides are TGTGCCAGCAGCTTATCCAGCGGAACAGATACGCAGTATTTT.

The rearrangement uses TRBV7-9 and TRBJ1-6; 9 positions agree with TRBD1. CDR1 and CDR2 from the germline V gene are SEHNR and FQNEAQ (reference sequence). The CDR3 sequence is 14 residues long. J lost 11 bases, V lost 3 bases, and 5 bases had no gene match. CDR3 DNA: TGTGCCAGCAGCTTGACAGGGGGAGGGGCACCCCTCCACTTT. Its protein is CASSLTGGGAPLHF.